This TCR beta chain was found in a study of T cell responses to AZD1222 COVID-19 vaccine. This clone was seen only once. The antigen is undetermined. This CDR3 comprises 13 residues. The germline V gene encodes CDR1 LNHDA and CDR2 SQIVND (reference sequence). V lost 3 bases to trimming and J lost 4 bases, with 9 bases between them. Study observations and caveats: Only after the peak T cell response were repertoires sampled. Donors in the cohort were predominantly white British and more often female, and clonal diversity was possibly underestimated. At study baseline, merely roughly 6 AZD1222 recipients were seropositive.

Using immunoSEQ multiplex PCR, the repertoire was profiled, and TCRdb retains in-frame clones only, with some absent. Of tens of thousands of clones in the sample, about 89% were seen once. The origin of this receptor is an adult in good health. V is TRBV19 and J is TRBJ1-2; D uncertain. Sequences were derived from peripheral blood, sampled on day 0 of MenACWY control vaccination. In DNA, the CDR3 is TGTGCCAGTAGTATCCCGGACGGCTATGGCTACACCTTC. Its protein product is CASSIPDGYGYTF.